The clone carrying this T cell receptor beta chain was observed many times. Its target is unknown. Germline V gives CDR1 DFQATT, CDR2 SNEGSKA (reference sequence). CDR3 length equals 13 residues. The junction had 9 bases not matched to a gene; V was cut back by 6 bases and J by 5 bases. The sample originates from a study of T-cell memory formation after mild COVID-19. Background on the study: TCR clusters showed largely donor specificity.

Study-wide results and caveats: Shrinking CD4+ clones resided mostly in CM and EM, and CD8+ ones in EMRA.

5'RACE, which relied on constant-segment primers, yielded TCR alpha and TCR beta cDNA libraries carrying sample barcodes and UMIs. TCRdb re-derived calls from the 5' RACE reads in MiXCR, one entry per CDR3 protein. The table includes 300,000 to 350,000 distinct CDR3 sequences, around 13% detected once. Sequencing was performed on PBMCs or a T cell subset sorted from them (not recorded which). The chain links TRBV20-1 to TRBJ2-5; 7 bases fit TRBD1. The receptor's source is a young man who had mild COVID-19 (a few samples of this study predate the infection). Cell type and time point are not known. CDR3 bases: TGCAGTGCAATAAACAGGGGCGGCGAGACCCAGTACTTC. It is translated as CSAINRGGETQYF.